This entry is about one T cell receptor (beta chain). Its antigen is unidentified. The data derive from a study of PD-1 blockade in classical Hodgkin lymphoma. Findings and caveats of the study: CD4+ TCR diversity rose significantly by C4D1, and CD8+ TCR diversity did not. Before treatment, TCR diversity in newly diagnosed patients was reportedly lower than in healthy donors.

Assay: immunoSEQ multiplex PCR; the TCRdb copy retains only in-frame clones and omits some. Among about 11,000 clones listed, roughly 80% were seen once. Each and every patient relapsed after autologous stem cell transplantation, and patients got differing brentuximab vedotin exposure. The germline V and J ends were trimmed by 8 bases and 2 bases, with 10 bases remaining between them. From germline, CDR1 is MNHNY and CDR2 SVGAGI (reference sequence). The CDR3 is 12 residues long. The V call is TRBV6-6, the J call TRBJ2-7; D not certain. The receptor was derived from a human donor with classical Hodgkin lymphoma. The input for sequencing was peripheral blood mononuclear cells (PBMCs), taken at baseline. Here the CDR3 reads CASGPSAYEQYF. The DNA of the CDR3 is TGTGCCAGCGGCCCCTCAGCCTACGAGCAGTACTTC.